This TCR beta chain was recovered during a study of blood T cell repertoires in COVID-19 (dated by TCRdb to 2020 to 2022). With regard to the full study: Collaborator samples came from the United States, Italy and Spain and covered acute and convalescent phases of COVID-19. The material from the prospective study consisted of cDNA or gDNA derived from T cells, B-cell-depleted T cells, or PBMCs. The dataset comprised deeply sampled blood TCRbeta repertoires from subjects exposed to, actively infected with, or recovered from COVID-19. A freely available public database, intended as a resource for researchers studying the immune response to SARS-CoV-2, is where the repertoires were released. The samples were drawn from the first 160 participants of the ongoing ImmuneRACE study and from some 1,300 subjects provided by 6 global collaborators. Sample metadata almost always included a de-identified subject ID, COVID-19 status, age in years and sex. Where HLA class I and class II types were available, the types were taken from metadata supplied by the sample provider, not from assay-based typing.

The investigation overall reported the following: Clinical and demographic metadata were provided uncurated, with the amount varying by source and participant.

The junction carries 11 bases between V and J, which are trimmed by 2 bases and 4 bases respectively. Via the germline V gene (reference sequence), CDR1 is LGHDT and CDR2 YNNKEL. CDR3 length: 14 amino acids, cysteine to phenylalanine. Only the CDR3 portion is preserved as DNA: 42 bases, with reading frame beginning at the first base. This clone was recorded only once. Its antigen remains unidentified. Base qualities were left out, and no much larger clone turns up one base away. The immunoSEQ Assay, a bias-controlled multiplex PCR, was used to amplify TCRbeta CDR3 regions from genomic DNA. In the paper's pipeline: The number of nucleated cells in each sample was estimated from the amplification of reference gene primers within the assay. To quantify the absolute abundance of each unique TCRbeta CDR3 rearrangement, sequence reads were collapsed and filtered. Productive Simpson clonality was computed per sample as the square root of Simpson's diversity index over productive rearrangements. This immuneACCESS table, as held by TCRdb, lists in-frame sequences with V and J called but not all clones. Of the missing ones, under half trace to an unresolved V gene in checked studies; the others have no known cause. D and trimming were read from the DNA, whereas the V and J calls and clone size are those reported in that table. The sample includes tens of thousands of clones, with roughly 88% observed a single time. Together, the top ten hold around 30% of the sample.

At one collaborating source in Seattle, patients were enrolled during active infection and were followed longitudinally through the course of disease. Collaborating institutions collected whole blood in K2EDTA tubes following their own protocols. For TCRbeta analysis, collaborators shipped samples in one of three forms: frozen whole blood, isolated PBMCs, or DNA extracted from either of those sample types. The chain is encoded by TRBV3-1 (or the pseudogene TRBV3-2) joined to TRBJ1-2; the D gene is perhaps TRBD1, on 6 matching bases. Sequencing was performed on peripheral blood. This sequence was found in a woman older than 75 with COVID-19, enrolled during active disease. The DNA sequence follows: TGTGCCAGCAGCCAATTGGGGGCGGGCTATGGCTACACCTTC. It encodes CASSQLGAGYGYTF.